Listed below are T cell receptor beta chains from one sample, sequenced in a study of T cells expressing NK-cell markers. TCRdb reprocessed the 5' RACE reads; each CDR3 protein has one entry and no DNA is given. Its clone listing holds over 350,000 distinct CDR3 sequences. Specimen: blood T cells: a sorted CD56 or NKG2C T cell subset, CD4+ or CD8+ T cells, or bulk PBMC T cells (not recorded which). These receptors were collected from a woman between 50 and 59 years old in good health. CDR3s include the opening cysteine and the closing phenylalanine or tryptophan.

V gene	J gene	CDR3 protein
TRBV20-1	TRBJ2-7	CSAELPAASYEQYF
TRBV12-3/TRBV12-4	TRBJ2-7	CASSLSPIEDEQYF
TRBV9	TRBJ2-5	CASSVGFGSDYSSQETQYF
TRBV20-1	TRBJ2-3	CSATSLGQGATDTQYF
TRBV11-2	TRBJ2-1	CASSLVAIEQFF
TRBV6-5	TRBJ2-5	CASSYSRSGGPQYF
TRBV6-6	TRBJ2-7	CASAGTSSRGYF
TRBV2	TRBJ2-2	CASSRDRVRELFF
TRBV20-1	TRBJ2-7	CSAPLPTSGTYEQYF
TRBV3-1	TRBJ1-2	CASSQAGQHYGYTF
TRBV20-1	TRBJ2-1	CSAQSISGSIGEQFF
TRBV6-5	TRBJ2-1	CASMSPSYNEQFF